These 4 T cell receptor beta chains were sequenced from one sample in a study of glioma-infiltrating T cells. Amplification of TCR alpha and beta CDR3 regions from RNA used iRepertoire nested multiplex PCR. MiXCR, applied by TCRdb to the multiplex PCR reads, yields one record per CDR3 protein. The table shows some 110,000 distinct CDR3 sequences, with approximately 25% occurring only once. The sequenced sample consisted of glioma tissue, nonneoplastic brain tissue, or PBMCs (not recorded which). These TCRs come from a human donor with low-grade glioma or glioblastoma, undergoing nonglioma brain surgery, or in good health (not recorded which).

The chain employs TRBV7-9 and TRBJ2-3, with 8 bases lining up with TRBD2. The V and J ends lost 3 bases and 2 bases, in that order; junction bases with no gene match: 1. CDR1 is SEHNR and CDR2 is FQNEAQ in the germline V gene (reference sequence). CDR3 length: 14 residues. The CDR3 is CASSLREATDTQYF. The CDR3 bases are TGTGCCAGCAGCTTGCGGGAGGCCACAGATACGCAGTATTTT.

The table lists this clonotype with many counts. The chain has TRBV2 and TRBJ2-6; 7 positions match TRBD1. Germline V gene data show CDR1 as SNHLY and CDR2 as FYNNEI. Trimming removed 5 bases from V and 0 bases from J; junction bases left unmatched: 4. The CDR3 loop spans 16 amino acids. CDR3 residues: CASSRQGASGANVLTF. The CDR3, as DNA: TGTGCCAGCAGTAGACAGGGCGCCTCTGGGGCCAACGTCCTGACTTTC.

The rearrangement links TRBV7-2 to TRBJ2-5; D perhaps matches TRBD2 (6 bases). The ends were cut back, 5 bases at V and 12 bases at J, with 25 bases in the middle. The length of the CDR3 is 15 residues. Germline V gene lookup returns CDR1 SGHTA and CDR2 FQGNSA. CDR3: CASSHYLAVQETKYF. The CDR3 DNA sequence: TGTGCCAGCAGCCATTATTTAGCGGTTCAAGAGACAAAGTACTTC.

This clonotype was counted at least ten times. The V and J genes are TRBV19 and TRBJ2-5; 10 nucleotides agree with TRBD2. The CDR3 spans 15 residues. CDR1 and CDR2 (germline): LNHDA, SQIVND (reference sequence). With 2 bases clipped from V and 3 bases from J, the junction kept 3 bases outside the gene matches. CDR3: CASSIRTSGKETQYF. The CDR3 region has the DNA TGTGCCAGTAGTATAAGGACTAGCGGTAAAGAGACCCAGTACTTC.